Listed below are T cell receptor beta chains from one sample, sequenced in a study of identical twins. TCRdb re-called the 5' RACE reads with MiXCR, one entry per CDR3 protein. The table shows just under 550,000 distinct CDR3 sequences, with roughly 15% occurring only once. A further study also used this sample, focusing on yellow fever vaccine responses in identical twins.

The sequencing sample was made of CD4+ T cells sorted from blood. The receptor source for this set is a woman in her late teens or twenties in good health. Each CDR3 is given without its conserved first and last residue.

>12|TRBV25-1
ATRFGTEGTEAF
>10|TRBV10-3
AITGRDSGYT
>16|TRBV7-8
ASSLRMAGGLNTGELF
>13|TRBV24-1
ATSDSPPSPGEQY
>13|TRBV24-1
ATSALGAGGDEQF
>11|TRBV5-1
ASSLADWDEQY
>9|TRBV29-1
SVEVLDTQY
>13|TRBV10-2
ASSERGPSYNEQF
>13|TRBV28
ASSPPRTNTGELF
>11|TRBV20-1
SATPRGLYGYT
>12|TRBV10-3
AISESSGQGSYT
>13|TRBV7-9
ASSLAFTGGDTQY
>14|TRBV12-5
ASGLGLAGTTDTQY
>13|TRBV7-8
ASSARGEAYNEQF
>15|TRBV6-5
ASSYGTFSGTLMEQY
>13|TRBV4-2
ASSPGLLCYQPQH
>10|TRBV29-1
SVDGGNTEAF
>13|TRBV11-2
ASSGRLGRTDTQY
>10|TRBV12-3/TRBV12-4
ASSGGVPEQY
>12|TRBV12-5
ASSLAANAYEQY
>12|TRBV29-1
SGLGGKGNTEAF
>14|TRBV7-2
ASSLVRGGGEDTQY
>11|TRBV7-3
ASSLGARDEQY
>11|TRBV24-1
ATSDSTTDTQY
>13|TRBV20-1
SAQLSLAGTYEQY
>12|TRBV10-3
AMAGTSARETQY
>14|TRBV7-9
ASSPGLAPSYNEQF
>13|TRBV5-1
ASSLDAGGGQPQH
>14|TRBV12-5
ASGLVSGAPLGEQY
>11|TRBV11-2
ASTREAPDTQY
>15|TRBV28
ASNWGSGSWGINEQF
>13|TRBV27
ASSPLAGGYGEQY
>14|TRBV27
ASSLSPSSGANVLT
>12|TRBV28
ASSPALRTDTQY
>11|TRBV12-3/TRBV12-4
ASSFWGPYEQY
>13|TRBV5-1
ASSPDGQINTEAF
>9|TRBV12-3/TRBV12-4
ASSFRNEQF
>13|TRBV25-1
ASSEYKANTGELF
>13|TRBV7-9
ASSLSGGTTNEQF
>11|TRBV29-1
SVWQGFLKTQY
>13|TRBV7-9
ASSLEQGSTDTQY
>15|TRBV12-3/TRBV12-4
ASSSPRTGAHQETQY
>14|TRBV5-1
ASSLYGQQNNYGYT
>10|TRBV12-3/TRBV12-4
ASSLGGLGAF
>14|TRBV5-1
ASSLWDRELAVTQY
>15|TRBV28
ASSFRQGKGMNTEAF
>11|TRBV20-1
SAFGDFYNEQF
>13|TRBV4-1
ASSQDQGWGYGYT
>12|TRBV9
ASSVGRGANVLT
>16|TRBV11-1
ASSSRETGVYSGNTIY
>15|TRBV20-1
SAEGLGQGRTQETQY
>11|TRBV12-3/TRBV12-4
AGKRGGNTEAF
>17|TRBV5-1
ASSWTTTSGGPNTGELF
>13|TRBV5-6
ASSSPDTSTDTQY
>14|TRBV28
ASTPLTTINTYEQY
>14|TRBV6-1
ASRGQGISYNSPLH
>13|TRBV20-1
SARDSRAPGETQY
>10|TRBV29-1
SVGYEQETQY
>12|TRBV29-1
SVPQRANNDEQF
>17|TRBV24-1
ATSDLNVDKYSRLNEQF